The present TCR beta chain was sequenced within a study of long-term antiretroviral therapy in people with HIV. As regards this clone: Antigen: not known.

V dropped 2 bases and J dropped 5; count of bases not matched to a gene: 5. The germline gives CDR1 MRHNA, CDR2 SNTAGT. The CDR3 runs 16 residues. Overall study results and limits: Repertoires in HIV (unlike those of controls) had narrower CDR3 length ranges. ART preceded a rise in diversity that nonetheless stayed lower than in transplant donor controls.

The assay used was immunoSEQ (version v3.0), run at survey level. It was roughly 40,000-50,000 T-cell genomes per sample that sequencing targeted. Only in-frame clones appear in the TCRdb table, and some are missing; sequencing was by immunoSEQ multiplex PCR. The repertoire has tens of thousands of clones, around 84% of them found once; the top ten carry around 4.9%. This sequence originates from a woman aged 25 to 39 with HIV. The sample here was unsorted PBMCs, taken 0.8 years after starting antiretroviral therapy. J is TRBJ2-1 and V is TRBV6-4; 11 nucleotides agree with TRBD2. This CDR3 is CASSDLAGGSHNEQFF. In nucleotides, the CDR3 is TGTGCCAGCAGTGACCTAGCGGGGGGTTCCCACAATGAGCAGTTCTTC.